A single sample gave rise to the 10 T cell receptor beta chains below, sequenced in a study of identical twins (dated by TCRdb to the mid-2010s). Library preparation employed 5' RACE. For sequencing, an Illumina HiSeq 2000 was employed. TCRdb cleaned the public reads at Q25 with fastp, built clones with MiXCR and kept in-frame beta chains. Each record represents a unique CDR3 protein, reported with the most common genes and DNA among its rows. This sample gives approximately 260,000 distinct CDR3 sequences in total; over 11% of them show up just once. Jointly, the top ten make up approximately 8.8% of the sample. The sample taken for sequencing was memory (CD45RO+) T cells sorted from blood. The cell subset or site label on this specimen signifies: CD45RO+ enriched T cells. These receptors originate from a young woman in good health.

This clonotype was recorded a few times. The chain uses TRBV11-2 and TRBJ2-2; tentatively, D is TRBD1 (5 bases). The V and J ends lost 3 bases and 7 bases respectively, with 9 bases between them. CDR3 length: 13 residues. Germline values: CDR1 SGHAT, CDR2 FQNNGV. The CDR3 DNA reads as TGTGCCAGCAGCTTCAGGGTTGACGGGGAGCTGTTTTTT. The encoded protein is CASSFRVDGELFF.

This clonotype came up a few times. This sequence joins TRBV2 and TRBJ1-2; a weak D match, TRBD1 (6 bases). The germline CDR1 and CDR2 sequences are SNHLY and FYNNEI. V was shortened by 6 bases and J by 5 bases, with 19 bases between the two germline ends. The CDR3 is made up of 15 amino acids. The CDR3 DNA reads TGTGCCAGCAGGGATCGACAGGTTGGCCAATATGGCTACACCTTC. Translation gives CASRDRQVGQYGYTF.

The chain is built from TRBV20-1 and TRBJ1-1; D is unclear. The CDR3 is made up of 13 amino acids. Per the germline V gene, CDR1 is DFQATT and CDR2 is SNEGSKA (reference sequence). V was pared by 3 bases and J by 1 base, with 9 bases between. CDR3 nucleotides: TGCAGTGCTAGTGGCAGGACGAACACTGAAGCTTTCTTT. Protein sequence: CSASGRTNTEAFF.

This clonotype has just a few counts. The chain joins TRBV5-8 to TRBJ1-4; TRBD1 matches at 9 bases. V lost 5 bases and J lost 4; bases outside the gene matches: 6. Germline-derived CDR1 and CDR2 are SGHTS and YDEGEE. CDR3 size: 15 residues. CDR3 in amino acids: CASSTPGQGNEKLFF. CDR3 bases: TGTGCCAGCAGTACTCCGGGACAGGGTAATGAAAAACTGTTTTTT.

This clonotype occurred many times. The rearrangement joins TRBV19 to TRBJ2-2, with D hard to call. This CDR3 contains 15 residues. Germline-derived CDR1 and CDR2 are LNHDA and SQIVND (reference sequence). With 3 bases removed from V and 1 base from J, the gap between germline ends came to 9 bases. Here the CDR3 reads CASSMYSGNTGELFF. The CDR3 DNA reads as TGTGCCAGTAGTATGTATTCCGGGAACACCGGGGAGCTGTTTTTT.

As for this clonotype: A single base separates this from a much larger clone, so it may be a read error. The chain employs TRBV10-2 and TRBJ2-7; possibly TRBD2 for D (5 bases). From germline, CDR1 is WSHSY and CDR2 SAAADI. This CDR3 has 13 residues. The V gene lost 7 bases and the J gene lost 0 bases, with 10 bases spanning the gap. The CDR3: CASTDFSSYEQYF. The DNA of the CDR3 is TGCGCCAGCACGGACTTCAGCTCCTACGAGCAGTACTTC.

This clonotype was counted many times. CDR3 in DNA: TGTGCCATCAGTGAGGGGTCCCGGGGTGAGCAGTTCTTC. Amino acid sequence: CAISEGSRGEQFF. The chain combines TRBV10-3 with TRBJ2-1; D possibly corresponds to TRBD2 (5 bases). The CDR3 spans 13 residues. V gave up 2 bases and J gave up 9 bases, with 11 bases separating them. CDR1 is ENHRY and CDR2 is SYGVKD in the germline V gene.

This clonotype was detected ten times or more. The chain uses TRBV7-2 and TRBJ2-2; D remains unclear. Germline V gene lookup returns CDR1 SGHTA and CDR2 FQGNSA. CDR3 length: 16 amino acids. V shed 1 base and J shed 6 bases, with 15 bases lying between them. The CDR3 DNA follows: TGTGCCAGCAGCTTAGGCGGCTCAGGCGCTGCCGGGGAGCTGTTTTTT. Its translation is CASSLGGSGAAGELFF.

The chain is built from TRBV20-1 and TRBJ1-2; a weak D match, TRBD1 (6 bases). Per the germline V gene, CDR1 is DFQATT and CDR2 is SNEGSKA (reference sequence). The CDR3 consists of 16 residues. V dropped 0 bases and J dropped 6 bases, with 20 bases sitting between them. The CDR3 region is CSARDMGSGAMDGYTF. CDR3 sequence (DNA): TGCAGTGCTAGAGATATGGGGTCGGGGGCAATGGATGGCTACACCTTC.

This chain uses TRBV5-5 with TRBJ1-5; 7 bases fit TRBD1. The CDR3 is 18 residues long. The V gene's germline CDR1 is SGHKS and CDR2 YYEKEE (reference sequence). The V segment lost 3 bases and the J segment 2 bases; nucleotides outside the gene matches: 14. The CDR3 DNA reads TGTGCCAGCAGCTACGGAACTCAGACAGGGACCGGCAATCAGCCCCAGCATTTT. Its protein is CASSYGTQTGTGNQPQHF.